The 27 T cell receptor beta chains below were found in one sample sequenced in a study of human T cells and chemical hapten exposure (dated by TCRdb to the early 2020s). In light of the paper, this sample's time point label describes: pre-sensitization, week 0. Per the publication, the treatment or condition label means: therapeutic diphenylcyclopropenone sensitization with weekly scalp DPC. Libraries were built with RACE. Sequencing was carried out with a NextSeq 500. The public reads were run again by TCRdb, first through fastp at Q25 and then through MiXCR, and only productive beta chains were kept. For every CDR3 protein sequence, its rows merge into one entry that carries the most common genes and DNA. This sample has under 200,000 distinct CDR3 sequences in its table, and 25% to 30% of those were observed once. Less than 3.5% of the sample is taken by the ten largest. Here the sequenced sample was whole blood, taken in connection with sensitization to the hapten diphenylcyclopropenone (DPC). The receptors stem from a woman aged 25 to 39 with alopecia areata. Some clones in this sample may be carry-over from other donors' samples.

The chain joins TRBV11-2 to TRBJ1-2; D possibly corresponds to TRBD1 (5 bases). V was clipped by 6 bases and J by 4 bases, with 18 bases between them. The CDR3 runs to 15 residues. Germline V gene lookup returns CDR1 SGHAT and CDR2 FQNNGV. The CDR3 region has the DNA TGTGCCAGCAGGCTCCGGGACTCCCACATCTATGGCTACACCTTC. Amino acid sequence: CASRLRDSHIYGYTF.

This clonotype was counted a few times. DNA of the CDR3: TGTGCCATCAGTGAGAAAAACTACGAGCAGTACTTC. This codes for CAISEKNYEQYF. This sequence joins TRBV10-3 and TRBJ2-7; D remains ambiguous. CDR3 length: 12 amino acids. Deletions cut 2 bases from V and 3 bases from J, with 5 bases between. Per the germline V gene, CDR1 is ENHRY and CDR2 is SYGVKD.

The rearrangement joins TRBV28 to TRBJ2-1; possible D gene TRBD1, 7 bases. This CDR3 contains 16 residues. Trimming removed 4 bases at V and 5 bases at J, with 18 bases between. The germline CDR1 and CDR2 sequences are MDHEN and SYDVKM. The CDR3 nucleotides are TGTGCCAGCAGTTCGCGGGACAGTAGGAGTAACAATGAGCAGTTCTTC. Translation: CASSSRDSRSNNEQFF.

V gene TRBV7-9 combines with J gene TRBJ1-4; 8 bases agree with TRBD1. CDR1 is SEHNR, CDR2 FQNEAQ, per germline (reference sequence). V dropped 5 bases and J dropped 6; count of bases not matched to a gene: 8. The length of the CDR3 is 15 residues. The CDR3 protein is CASSRLTGVDEKLFF. The CDR3, as DNA: TGTGCCAGCAGCCGCCTGACAGGGGTAGATGAAAAACTGTTTTTT. Full variable domain (rest looked up from reference TRBV7-9 and TRBJ1-4): DTGVSQNPRHKITKRGQNVTFRCDPISEHNRLYWYRQTLGQGPEFLTYFQNEAQLEKSRLLSDRFSAERPKGSFSTLEIQRTEQGDSAMYLCASSRLTGVDEKLFFGSGTQLSVL.

The chain links TRBV10-3 to TRBJ1-2; tentatively, D is TRBD1 (5 bases). CDR3 length: 15 amino acids. Trimming stripped 5 bases from V and 2 bases from J, with 15 bases between. Germline V gene sequence: CDR1 ENHRY, CDR2 SYGVKD. The CDR3 DNA follows: TGTGCCATCAGTCGAGGGGAAGGGTGGAACTATGGCTACACCTTC. Protein sequence: CAISRGEGWNYGYTF.

The V and J genes are TRBV11-2 and TRBJ1-1, with 10 bases aligning to TRBD1. V lost 2 bases and J lost 1; bases outside the gene matches: 1. Germline-derived CDR1 and CDR2 are SGHAT and FQNNGV. This CDR3 has 15 residues. CDR3 nucleotide sequence: TGTGCCAGCAGCTTATGGGACAGGGGGAACACTGAAGCTTTCTTT. It translates to CASSLWDRGNTEAFF.

The sample holds a few counts of this clonotype. This chain uses TRBV9 with TRBJ2-5; 9 bases map to TRBD2. CDR1 and CDR2 (germline): SGDLS, YYNGEE. The CDR3 contains 16 residues. J lost 0 bases, V lost 0 bases, and 3 bases had no gene match. The CDR3 DNA sequence: TGTGCCAGCAGCGTAGCGGGACTAGCAGACCAAGAGACCCAGTACTTC. It codes for CASSVAGLADQETQYF.

This clonotype was seen a few times. This chain uses TRBV7-9 with TRBJ2-7, with 7 nucleotides matching TRBD1. The J segment lost 3 bases and the V segment lost 5 bases, leaving 7 bases of the junction unmatched. Per the germline V gene, CDR1 is SEHNR and CDR2 is FQNEAQ (reference sequence). The CDR3 has 14 residues. The CDR3 DNA follows: TGTGCCAGCAGCCCGGGACAGTCACTCTACGAGCAGTACTTC. It specifies CASSPGQSLYEQYF.

The gene calls are TRBV28 and TRBJ1-2; a weak D match, TRBD1 (5 bases). The germline V and J ends were trimmed by 5 bases and 8 bases, with 21 bases remaining between them. This CDR3 spans 15 amino acids. Germline V gives CDR1 MDHEN, CDR2 SYDVKM. The CDR3 sequence: CASSAGGANVGGYTF. DNA of the CDR3: TGTGCCAGCAGTGCCGGAGGGGCGAACGTGGGGGGCTACACCTTC.

This clonotype showed up just a few times. The V call is TRBV27, the J call TRBJ2-7; D gene unclear. V lost 3 bases to trimming and J lost 2 bases, with 8 bases between them. CDR3 length: 13 residues. Germline V gene sequence: CDR1 MNHEY, CDR2 SMNVEV (reference sequence). The chain's CDR3 is CASSFSGPYEQYF. CDR3 nucleotide sequence: TGTGCCAGCAGTTTTTCCGGGCCCTACGAGCAGTACTTC.

In this sample, this clonotype turned up a few times. The chain is built from TRBV3-1 and TRBJ1-4; D is unclear. The germline V and J ends were trimmed by 3 bases and 8 bases, with 7 bases remaining between them. The CDR3 totals 12 residues. Germline V CDR1 and CDR2: LGHDT, YNNKEL (reference sequence). CDR3 protein: CASSQEREKLFF. The DNA for the CDR3 is TGTGCCAGCAGCCAGGAGCGCGAAAAACTGTTTTTT.

The gene calls are TRBV5-5 and TRBJ1-3; 8 bases fit TRBD1. This CDR3 contains 17 residues. Germline assignment: CDR1 SGHKS and CDR2 YYEKEE (reference sequence). Trimming removed 0 bases from V and 0 bases from J; junction bases left unmatched: 5. The CDR3 protein is CASSLVGQVLSGNTIYF. Here the CDR3 DNA reads TGTGCCAGCAGCTTGGTGGGACAGGTTCTCTCTGGAAACACCATATATTTT.

This clonotype was detected only a few times. The chain has TRBV5-1 and TRBJ2-3, with unresolved D. Trimming took 2 bases from V and 0 from J, leaving 10 bases between them. The CDR3 runs to 15 residues. Germline V gives CDR1 SGHRS, CDR2 YFSETQ. Here the CDR3 DNA reads TGCGCCAGCAGCTTAGGAGCCTTAAGCACAGATACGCAGTATTTT. Its protein product is CASSLGALSTDTQYF.

This chain links TRBV5-1 with TRBJ2-3; no clear D. CDR3 size: 16 residues. V was shortened by 0 bases and J by 4 bases, with 15 bases between the two germline ends. Germline values: CDR1 SGHRS, CDR2 YFSETQ. The DNA of the CDR3 is TGCGCCAGCAGCTTGGGGTCCGCCATAGGTGCAGATACGCAGTATTTT. Its protein is CASSLGSAIGADTQYF.

This clonotype appeared a few times. The gene calls are TRBV5-1 and TRBJ1-4; D is uncertain. V was trimmed by 3 bases and J by 0 bases, leaving 9 bases between them. Germline assignment: CDR1 SGHRS and CDR2 YFSETQ. CDR3 length equals 15 residues. CDR3 amino acids: CASSSSGATNEKLFF. The CDR3 DNA is TGCGCCAGCAGCTCCTCAGGCGCAACTAATGAAAAACTGTTTTTT.

This clonotype came up a few times. The chain recombines TRBV28 with TRBJ2-5; 14 nucleotides align to TRBD2. J was trimmed by 6 bases and V by 4 bases; bases with no gene match: 7. Germline values: CDR1 MDHEN, CDR2 SYDVKM. This CDR3 has 16 residues. The CDR3: CASSYSTSGRGKTQYF. DNA of the CDR3: TGTGCCAGCAGTTACTCGACTAGCGGGAGGGGGAAGACCCAGTACTTC.

This clonotype was observed a handful of times. J is TRBJ2-2 and V is TRBV20-1; 8 bases are a match to TRBD2. From germline, CDR1 is DFQATT and CDR2 SNEGSKA (reference sequence). V trimming: 6 bases; J trimming: 2 bases; junction bases outside the gene matches: 5. CDR3 size: 14 residues. The CDR3 loop is CSAPTSGNTGELFF. The DNA of the CDR3 is TGCAGTGCGCCTACTAGCGGAAACACCGGGGAGCTGTTTTTT.

The sample holds a few counts of this clonotype. The chain uses TRBV29-1 and TRBJ1-2; 7 positions agree with TRBD1. Germline trimming cut 6 bases from V and 3 bases from J; bases unmatched to any gene: 10. Germline V CDR1 and CDR2: SQVTM, ANQGSEA. The CDR3 loop spans 14 amino acids. The CDR3 DNA sequence: TGCAGCGTGGGCCGACAGGGTGAGGACTATGGCTACACCTTC. This sequence encodes CSVGRQGEDYGYTF.

This clonotype was found a few times. The J gene is TRBJ1-5, the V gene TRBV28; possible D gene TRBD1, 6 bases. The CDR3 contains 15 residues. Trimming took off 5 bases at V and 5 bases at J, with 16 bases between the two ends. Per germline, CDR1 MDHEN and CDR2 SYDVKM. The CDR3 nucleotides read TGTGCCAGCAGTCTGACAGGTGTGGGATATCAGCCCCAGCATTTT. This codes for CASSLTGVGYQPQHF.

The table lists this clonotype with a few counts. This chain joins TRBV18 and TRBJ1-2; tentatively, D is TRBD1 (5 bases). The CDR3 contains 17 residues. V dropped 3 bases and J dropped 0 bases, with 17 bases sitting between them. Looked up from germline, CDR1 is KGHSH and CDR2 is LQKENI. The CDR3 spells CASSPSRQLSTNYGYTF. Here the CDR3 DNA reads TGTGCCAGCTCACCGAGTAGACAGCTCTCGACTAACTATGGCTACACCTTC.

This chain connects TRBV6-2 or TRBV6-3 to TRBJ1-5; TRBD1 agrees at 7 bases. Germline loops: CDR1 MNHEY, CDR2 SVGEGT. This CDR3 has 16 residues. V was pared by 6 bases and J by 4 bases, with 12 bases of the junction left unmatched. The CDR3 DNA is TGTGCCAGCAGCCGTCCCCAGGGGGTCCAAAATCAGCCCCAGCATTTT. Translating it yields CASSRPQGVQNQPQHF.

This clonotype was detected a few times. V usage is TRBV18 and J usage is TRBJ1-5; 8 nucleotides line up with TRBD1. Germline loops: CDR1 KGHSH, CDR2 LQKENI. This CDR3 is built from 15 residues. Trimming took 4 bases from V and 7 from J; bases not matched to a gene: 9. For the CDR3, the DNA is TGTGCCAGCTCACAGCAGGGGGCGGGGGACCAGCCCCAGCATTTT. The encoded protein is CASSQQGAGDQPQHF.

The J gene is TRBJ2-7, the V gene TRBV6-2 or TRBV6-3; D perhaps matches TRBD2 (5 bases). This CDR3 contains 16 residues. From germline, CDR1 is MNHEY and CDR2 SVGEGT. V was pared by 6 bases and J by 2 bases, with 20 bases between. The CDR3 nucleotides are TGTGCCAGCAGCTCTCTACTAGAGCCTCCCCCCTACGAGCAGTACTTC. Translating gives CASSSLLEPPPYEQYF.

As for this clonotype: A junction end diverges from the germline sequence, so it may reflect a read error. V usage is TRBV7-2 and J usage is TRBJ2-5, with D unresolved. Germline V gene data show CDR1 as SGHTA and CDR2 as FQGNSA. CDR3 size: 14 residues. The CDR3 bases are TGTGTCAGCAGCTTAATCAGGAACCAAGAGACCCAGTACTTC. This sequence encodes CVSSLIRNQETQYF.

This clonotype was counted only a few times. V usage is TRBV6-2 or TRBV6-3 and J usage is TRBJ1-5; TRBD1 matches at 12 bases. V lost 7 bases and J lost 5; bases outside the gene matches: 12. The CDR3 consists of 17 residues. Germline V gene data show CDR1 as MNHEY and CDR2 as SVGEGT. CDR3 in amino acids: CASKAGTGGESYQPQHF. DNA for the CDR3: TGTGCCAGCAAGGCCGGGACAGGGGGCGAAAGTTATCAGCCCCAGCATTTT.

The rearrangement links TRBV5-1 to TRBJ2-2; D ambiguous. CDR1 is SGHRS, CDR2 YFSETQ, per germline. V dropped 4 bases and J dropped 0 bases, with 10 bases sitting between them. There are 15 residues in the CDR3. The CDR3 bases are TGCGCCAGCAGCATTCAGAGATCGAACACCGGGGAGCTGTTTTTT. It codes for CASSIQRSNTGELFF.

This clonotype came up a few times. CDR3 amino acids: CASSRGTGLLTEAFF. The CDR3 DNA is TGTGCCAGCAGCAGAGGGACAGGGCTTCTCACTGAAGCTTTCTTT. This sequence joins TRBV9 and TRBJ1-1; 9 bases are shared with TRBD1. Trimming cost V 4 bases and J 4 bases; bases outside gene matches: 8. CDR3 length: 15 amino acids. CDR1 is SGDLS and CDR2 is YYNGEE in the germline V gene.